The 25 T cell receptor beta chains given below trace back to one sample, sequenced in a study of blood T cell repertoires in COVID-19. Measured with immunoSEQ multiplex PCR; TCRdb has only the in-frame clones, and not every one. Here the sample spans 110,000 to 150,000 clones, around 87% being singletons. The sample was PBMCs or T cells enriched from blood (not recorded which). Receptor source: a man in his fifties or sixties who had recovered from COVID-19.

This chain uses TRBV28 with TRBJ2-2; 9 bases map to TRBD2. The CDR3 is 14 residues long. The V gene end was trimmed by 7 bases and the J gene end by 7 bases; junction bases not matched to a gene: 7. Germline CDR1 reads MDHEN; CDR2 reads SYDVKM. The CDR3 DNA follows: TGTGCCAGCATCGCTAGCGGGGTAAACGGGGAGCTGTTTTTT. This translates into CASIASGVNGELFF. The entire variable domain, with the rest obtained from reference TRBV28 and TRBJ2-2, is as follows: DVKVTQSSRYLVKRTGEKVFLECVQDMDHENMFWYRQDPGLGLRLIYFSYDVKMKEKGDIPEGYSVSREKKERFSLILESASTNQTSMYLCASIASGVNGELFFGEGSRLTVL.

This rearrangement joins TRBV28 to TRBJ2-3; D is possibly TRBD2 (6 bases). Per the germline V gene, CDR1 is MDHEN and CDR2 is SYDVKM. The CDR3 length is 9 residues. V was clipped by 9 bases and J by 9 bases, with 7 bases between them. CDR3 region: CASGGTQYF. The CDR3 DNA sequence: TGTGCCAGTGGGGGGACGCAGTATTTT.

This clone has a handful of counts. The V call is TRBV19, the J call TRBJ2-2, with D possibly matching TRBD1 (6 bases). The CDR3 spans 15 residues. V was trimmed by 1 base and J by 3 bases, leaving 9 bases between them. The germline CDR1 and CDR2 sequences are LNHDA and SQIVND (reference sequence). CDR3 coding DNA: TGTGCCAGTAGTATAGTTCAGGGGTACACCGGGGAGCTGTTTTTT. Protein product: CASSIVQGYTGELFF.

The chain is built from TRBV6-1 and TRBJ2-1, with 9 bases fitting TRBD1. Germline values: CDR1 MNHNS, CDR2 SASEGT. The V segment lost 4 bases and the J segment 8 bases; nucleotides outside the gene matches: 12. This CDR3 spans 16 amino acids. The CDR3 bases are TGTGCCAGCAGTGGGATACAGGGGGCCACGCACGATGAGCAGTTCTTC. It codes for CASSGIQGATHDEQFF.

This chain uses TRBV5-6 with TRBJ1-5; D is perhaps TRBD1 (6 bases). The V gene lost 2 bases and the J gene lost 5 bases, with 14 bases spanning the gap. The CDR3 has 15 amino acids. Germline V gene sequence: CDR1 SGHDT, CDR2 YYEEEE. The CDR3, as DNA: TGTGCCAGCAGCTTTTCCAGGGGCCCCGATCAGCCCCAGCATTTT. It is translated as CASSFSRGPDQPQHF.

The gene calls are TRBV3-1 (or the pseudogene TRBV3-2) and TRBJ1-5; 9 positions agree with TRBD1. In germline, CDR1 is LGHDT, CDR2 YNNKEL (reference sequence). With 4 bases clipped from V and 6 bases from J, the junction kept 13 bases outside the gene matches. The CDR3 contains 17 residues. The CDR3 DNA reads TGTGCCAGCAGCCTTAGTCCCACTACAGGGGGCGGTCAGCCCCAGCATTTT. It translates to CASSLSPTTGGGQPQHF.

CDR3 nucleotide sequence: TGTGCCAGCAGCCCTACGGGGGCCAACGTCCTGACTTTC. It translates to CASSPTGANVLTF. The chain carries TRBV11-3 and TRBJ2-6; D ambiguous. This CDR3 has 13 residues. Trimming shortened V by 5 bases and J by 4 bases, and 6 bases separated the two germline ends. The germline V gene has CDR1 SGHNT and CDR2 YENEEA.

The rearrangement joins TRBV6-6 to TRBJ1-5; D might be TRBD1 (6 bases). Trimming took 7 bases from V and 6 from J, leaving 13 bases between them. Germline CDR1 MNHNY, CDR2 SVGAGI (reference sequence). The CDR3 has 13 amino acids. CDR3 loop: CASTHRASQPQHF. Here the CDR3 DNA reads TGTGCCAGCACTCACAGGGCTTCTCAGCCCCAGCATTTT.

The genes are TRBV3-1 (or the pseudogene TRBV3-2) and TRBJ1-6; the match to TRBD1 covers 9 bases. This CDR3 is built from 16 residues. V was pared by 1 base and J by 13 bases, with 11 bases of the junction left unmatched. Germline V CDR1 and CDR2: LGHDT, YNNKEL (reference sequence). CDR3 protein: CASSQGRDRGFSPLHF. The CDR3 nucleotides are TGTGCCAGCAGCCAAGGTCGCGACAGGGGGTTTTCGCCCCTCCACTTT.

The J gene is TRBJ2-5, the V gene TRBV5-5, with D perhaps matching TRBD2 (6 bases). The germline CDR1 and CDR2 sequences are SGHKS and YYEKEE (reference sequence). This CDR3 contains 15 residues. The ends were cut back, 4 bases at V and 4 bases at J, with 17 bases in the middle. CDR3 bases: TGTGCCAGCAGCCGGGGGACCACGTCAGGAGAGACCCAGTACTTC. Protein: CASSRGTTSGETQYF.

The CDR3 DNA reads TGTGCCAGCAGATACGTAGGGGGCGGCCCGAATGAAAAACTGTTTTTT. Translated: CASRYVGGGPNEKLFF. The chain joins TRBV19 to TRBJ1-4, with 7 bases aligning to TRBD1. V lost 9 bases to trimming and J lost 5 bases; unmatched junction nucleotides: 15. The germline V gene encodes CDR1 LNHDA and CDR2 SQIVND (reference sequence). There are 16 residues in the CDR3.

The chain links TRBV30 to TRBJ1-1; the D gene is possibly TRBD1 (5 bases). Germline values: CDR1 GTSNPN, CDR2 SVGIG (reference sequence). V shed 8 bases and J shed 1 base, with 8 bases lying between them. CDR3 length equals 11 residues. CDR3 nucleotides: TGTGCCGAAAGGGGGAACACTGAAGCTTTCTTT. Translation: CAERGNTEAFF. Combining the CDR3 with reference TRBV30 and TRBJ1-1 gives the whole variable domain SQTIHQWPATLVQPVGSPLSLECTVEGTSNPNLYWYRQAAGRGLQLLFYSVGIGQISSEVPQNLSASRPQDRQFILSSKKLLLSDSGFYLCAERGNTEAFFGQGTRLTVV.

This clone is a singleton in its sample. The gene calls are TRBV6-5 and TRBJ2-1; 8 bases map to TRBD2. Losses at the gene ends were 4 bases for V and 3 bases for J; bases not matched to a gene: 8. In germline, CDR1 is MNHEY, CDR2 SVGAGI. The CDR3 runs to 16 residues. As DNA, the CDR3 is TGTGCCAGCAGTTTAACCGGGACTAGAGTCTACAATGAGCAGTTCTTC. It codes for CASSLTGTRVYNEQFF.

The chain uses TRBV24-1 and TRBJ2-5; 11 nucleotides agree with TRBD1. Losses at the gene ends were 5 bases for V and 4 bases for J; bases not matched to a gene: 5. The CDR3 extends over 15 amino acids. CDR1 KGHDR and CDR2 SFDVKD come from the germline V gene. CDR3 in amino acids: CATSGDRGRGETQYF. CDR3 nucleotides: TGTGCCACCAGTGGGGACAGGGGGAGAGGAGAGACCCAGTACTTC.

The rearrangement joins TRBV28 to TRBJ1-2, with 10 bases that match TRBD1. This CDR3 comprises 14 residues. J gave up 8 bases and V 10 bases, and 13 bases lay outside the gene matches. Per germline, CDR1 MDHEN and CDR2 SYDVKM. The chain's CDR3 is CATLQKDRGPGYTF. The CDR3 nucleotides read TGTGCCACCCTCCAGAAAGACAGGGGGCCGGGCTACACCTTC.

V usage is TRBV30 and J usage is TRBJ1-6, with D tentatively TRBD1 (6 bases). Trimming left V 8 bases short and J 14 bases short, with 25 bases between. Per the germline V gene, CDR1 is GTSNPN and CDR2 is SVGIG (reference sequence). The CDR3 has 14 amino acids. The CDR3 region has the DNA TGTGCCGGGAAAACAAACAGGGCCCAAGTCACCCTCCACTTT. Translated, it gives CAGKTNRAQVTLHF.

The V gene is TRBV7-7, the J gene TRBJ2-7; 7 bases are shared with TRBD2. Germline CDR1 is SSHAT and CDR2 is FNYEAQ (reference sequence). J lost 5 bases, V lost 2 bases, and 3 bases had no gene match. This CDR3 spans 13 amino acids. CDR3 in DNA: TGTGCCAGCAGCTTACGGGGAGGGGACGAGCAGTACTTC. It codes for CASSLRGGDEQYF.

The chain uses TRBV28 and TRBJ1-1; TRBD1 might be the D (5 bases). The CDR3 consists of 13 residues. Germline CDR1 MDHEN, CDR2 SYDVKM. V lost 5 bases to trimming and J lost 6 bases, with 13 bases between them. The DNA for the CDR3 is TGTGCCAGCAGTCTACTTGGAGGGGCTGAAGCTTTCTTT. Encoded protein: CASSLLGGAEAFF.

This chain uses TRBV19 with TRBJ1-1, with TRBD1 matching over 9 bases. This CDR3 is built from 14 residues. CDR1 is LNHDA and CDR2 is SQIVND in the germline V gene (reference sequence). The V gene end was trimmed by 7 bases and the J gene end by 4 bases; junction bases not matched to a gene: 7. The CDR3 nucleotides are TGTGCCAGTACGGCAGGGACAGGGCTCACTGAAGCTTTCTTT. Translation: CASTAGTGLTEAFF. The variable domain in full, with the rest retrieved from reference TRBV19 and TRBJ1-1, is DGGITQSPKYLFRKEGQNVTLSCEQNLNHDAMYWYRQDPGQGLRLIYYSQIVNDFQKGDIAEGYSVSREKKESFPLTVTSAQKNPTAFYLCASTAGTGLTEAFFGQGTRLTVV.

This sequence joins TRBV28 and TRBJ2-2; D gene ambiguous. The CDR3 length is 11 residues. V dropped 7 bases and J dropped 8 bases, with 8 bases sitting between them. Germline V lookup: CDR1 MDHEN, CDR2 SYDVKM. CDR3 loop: CASTVGGELFF. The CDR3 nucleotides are TGTGCCAGCACTGTCGGGGGGGAGCTGTTTTTT.

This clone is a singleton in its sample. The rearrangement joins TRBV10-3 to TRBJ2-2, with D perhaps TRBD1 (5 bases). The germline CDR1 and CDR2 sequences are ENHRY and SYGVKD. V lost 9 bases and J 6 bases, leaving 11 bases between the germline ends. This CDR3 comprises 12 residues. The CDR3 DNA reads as TGTGCCATGAAAGGGGTGGCCGGGGAGCTGTTTTTT. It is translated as CAMKGVAGELFF.

The CDR3 coding sequence is TGTGCCAGCAGTTTCGGGGGAGCCTACGAGCAGTACTTC. Translation gives CASSFGGAYEQYF. This rearrangement joins TRBV12-3 or TRBV12-4 to TRBJ2-7, with a weak D call TRBD2 (6 bases). This CDR3 has 13 residues. Trimming cost V 3 bases and J 2 bases, with 8 bases left between them.

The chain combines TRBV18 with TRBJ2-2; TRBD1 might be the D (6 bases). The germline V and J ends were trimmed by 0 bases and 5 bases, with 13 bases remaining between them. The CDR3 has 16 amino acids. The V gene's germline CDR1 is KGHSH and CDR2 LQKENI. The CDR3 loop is CASSPPQGRGTGELFF. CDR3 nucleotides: TGTGCCAGCTCACCACCGCAGGGCAGGGGAACCGGGGAGCTGTTTTTT.

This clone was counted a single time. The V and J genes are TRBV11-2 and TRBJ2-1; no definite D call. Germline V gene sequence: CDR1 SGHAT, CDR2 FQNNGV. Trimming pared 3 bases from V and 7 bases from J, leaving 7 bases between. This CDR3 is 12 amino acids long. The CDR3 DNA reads TGTGCCAGCAGCTTTTCCGGGAATGAGCAGTTCTTC. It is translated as CASSFSGNEQFF.

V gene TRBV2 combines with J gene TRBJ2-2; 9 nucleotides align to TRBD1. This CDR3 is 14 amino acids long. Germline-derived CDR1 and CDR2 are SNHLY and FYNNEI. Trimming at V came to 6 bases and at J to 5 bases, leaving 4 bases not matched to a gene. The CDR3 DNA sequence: TGTGCCAGCAGAGTCGGGACAGGGACCGGGGAGCTGTTTTTT. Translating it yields CASRVGTGTGELFF.